This T cell receptor (beta chain) was sequenced in a study of blood T cells in healthy people across ages. Whole-study results and caveats: Investigators viewed diversity estimates from one million T cells as underestimates, the study reported. Diversity of TCR beta per million T cells declined in a roughly linear way with age.

On this clonotype itself: No antigen is known for it.

A J-beta primer mix and a sample-barcoded 5' primer were used in a second PCR of about 6 to 12 cycles. A tag from a template-switch adaptor with 12 random nucleotides marked each cDNA molecule. TCRdb reprocessed the 5' RACE reads via MiXCR and lists one record per CDR3 protein. The sample shows some 1 million distinct CDR3 sequences, under 55% of them seen only once. J gave up 4 bases and V 5 bases, and 11 bases lay outside the gene matches. The CDR3 runs to 15 residues. Germline V gene sequence: CDR1 SEHNR, CDR2 FQNEAQ (reference sequence). Sample: blood. This sequence originates from a woman aged 55-69 years in good health. The chain uses TRBV7-9 and TRBJ2-7; 7 bases map to TRBD2. The CDR3 spells CASSPPRAGVYEQYF. In DNA form, the CDR3 reads TGTGCCAGCAGCCCCCCCCGGGCGGGAGTGTACGAGCAGTACTTC.